The 9 T cell receptor beta chains listed next were all sequenced from one sample in a study of patients and donors after allogeneic stem cell transplantation. TCRdb reprocessed the RT-PCR reads with MiXCR, giving one entry per CDR3 protein. Of fewer than 500,000 distinct CDR3 sequences listed, about a sixth are singletons. The specimen sequenced was blood, either unsorted or a sorted T cell fraction (not recorded which). The receptors stem from a human donor who was either an allogeneic HSCT recipient or a stem cell or donor lymphocyte infusion donor (not recorded which). It is not recorded whose cells these are; they may come from a transplant donor.

The chain has TRBV20-1 and TRBJ1-3; perhaps TRBD1 as D (5 bases). The V and J ends lost 6 bases and 6 bases respectively, with 21 bases between them. This CDR3 has 15 amino acids. Germline loops: CDR1 DFQATT, CDR2 SNEGSKA (reference sequence). This CDR3 is CSALKVGDSLNTIYF. The CDR3 DNA follows: TGCAGTGCCCTCAAGGTGGGGGATTCCCTAAACACCATATATTTT.

This clonotype was seen only a few times. This sequence joins TRBV11-2 and TRBJ1-2, with 7 bases identical to TRBD1. From germline, CDR1 is SGHAT and CDR2 FQNNGV. The trim removed 5 bases at V and 0 bases at J, leaving 3 bases unmatched. The CDR3 is 14 residues long. The CDR3 sequence is CASSRTGPNYGYTF. CDR3 coding DNA: TGTGCCAGCAGCCGGACAGGCCCTAACTATGGCTACACCTTC.

The rearrangement joins TRBV14 to TRBJ2-1; no firm D call. The CDR3 is 8 residues long. Germline CDR1 and CDR2: SGHDN and FVKESK. Trimming shortened V by 8 bases and J by 10 bases, and 3 bases separated the two germline ends. The CDR3 loop is CASREQFF. The CDR3 DNA reads as TGTGCCAGCCGGGAGCAGTTCTTC.

The sample holds a few counts of this clonotype. The genes are TRBV11-2 and TRBJ2-2; D is undetermined. CDR3 length: 13 residues. Trimming shortened V by 0 bases and J by 7 bases, and 6 bases separated the two germline ends. CDR1 is SGHAT and CDR2 is FQNNGV in the germline V gene. The CDR3 bases are TGTGCCAGCAGCTTAGATAACTACGGGGAGCTGTTTTTT. Its protein product is CASSLDNYGELFF.

Ten or more counts support this clonotype. The chain recombines TRBV15 with TRBJ2-1, with a tentative D call TRBD2 (6 bases). CDR1 and CDR2 from the germline V gene are LNHNV and YYDKDF (reference sequence). V was shortened by 5 bases and J by 3 bases, with 11 bases between the two germline ends. This CDR3 has 14 amino acids. The CDR3: CATSGPGVYNEQFF. The DNA of the CDR3 is TGTGCCACCAGCGGACCGGGAGTCTACAATGAGCAGTTCTTC.

The chain is built from TRBV20-1 and TRBJ2-2; 12 bases are a match to TRBD2. Germline V gene lookup returns CDR1 DFQATT and CDR2 SNEGSKA (reference sequence). This CDR3 region has 14 residues. With V trimmed by 6 bases and J by 4 bases, 3 bases remained unmatched. The DNA of the CDR3 is TGCAGTGCAGGACTAGCGGGGACCACCGGGGAGCTGTTTTTT. Protein sequence: CSAGLAGTTGELFF.

Of note for this clonotype: An end of the junction differs from the germline gene, which may be a read error. The chain recombines TRBV12-3 or TRBV12-4 with TRBJ2-7, with unresolved D. This CDR3 contains 10 residues. CDR3 nucleotides: TGTGCCAGCAGTCTTTCCGAGAAGTACTTC. As protein: CASSLSEKYF.

This clonotype was picked up a small number of times. The V call is TRBV6-5, the J call TRBJ1-6; TRBD1 matches at 9 bases. V shed 2 bases and J 10 bases; nucleotides not matched to a gene: 6. The CDR3 sequence is 15 residues long. The germline V gene has CDR1 MNHEY and CDR2 SVGAGI. This CDR3 is CASSYRGQGGSPLHF. The DNA for the CDR3 is TGTGCCAGCAGTTACCGGGGACAGGGCGGGTCACCCCTCCACTTT.

The V call is TRBV5-1, the J call TRBJ1-1; D is uncertain. CDR1 is SGHRS and CDR2 is YFSETQ in the germline V gene. CDR3 length: 14 residues. V dropped 8 bases and J dropped 0 bases, with 14 bases sitting between them. The CDR3 DNA sequence: TGCGCCAGTCGGAGTTGGGCCCTGAACACTGAAGCTTTCTTT. It yields the protein CASRSWALNTEAFF.